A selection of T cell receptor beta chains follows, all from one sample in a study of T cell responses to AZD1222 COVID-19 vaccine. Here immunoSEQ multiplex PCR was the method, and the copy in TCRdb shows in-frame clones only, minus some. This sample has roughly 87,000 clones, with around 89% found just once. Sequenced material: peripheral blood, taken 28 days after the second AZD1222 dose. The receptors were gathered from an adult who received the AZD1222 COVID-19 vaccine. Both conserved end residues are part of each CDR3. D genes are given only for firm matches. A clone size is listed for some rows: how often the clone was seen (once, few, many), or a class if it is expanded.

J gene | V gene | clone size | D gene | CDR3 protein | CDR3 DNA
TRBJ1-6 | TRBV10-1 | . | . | CASSPGVDSSSYNSPLHF | TGCGCCAGCTCCCCCGGGGTAGACTCAAGCTCCTATAATTCACCCCTCCACTTT
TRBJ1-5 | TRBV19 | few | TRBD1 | CASTDRGERQPQHF | TGTGCCAGTACCGACAGGGGTGAACGTCAGCCCCAGCATTTT
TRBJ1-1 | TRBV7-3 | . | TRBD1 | CASSLRKGTGGYAFF | TGTGCCAGCAGCTTAAGGAAGGGGACAGGGGGCTACGCTTTCTTT
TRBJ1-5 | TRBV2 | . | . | CASSVLETGPGGSNQPQHF | TGTGCCAGCAGTGTCCTCGAAACGGGCCCCGGGGGTAGCAATCAGCCCCAGCATTTT
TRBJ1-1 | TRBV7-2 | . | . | CASSLMQTRGLGTEAFF | TGTGCCAGCAGCTTAATGCAGACGAGGGGTCTGGGCACTGAAGCTTTCTTT
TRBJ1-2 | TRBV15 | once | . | CATSRDGHPPGGGYTF | TGTGCCACCAGCAGGGACGGTCATCCACCCGGGGGGGGCTACACCTTC
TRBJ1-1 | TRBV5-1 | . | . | CASRRRGDTEAFF | TGCGCCAGCAGAAGACGGGGGGACACTGAAGCTTTCTTT
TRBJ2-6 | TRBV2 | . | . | CASSLGRDNVLTF | TGTGCCAGCAGTTTGGGCAGGGACAACGTCCTGACTTTC
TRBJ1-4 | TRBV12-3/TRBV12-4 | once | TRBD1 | CASRQDREEKLFF | TGTGCCAGCAGACAAGACAGGGAGGAAAAACTGTTTTTT
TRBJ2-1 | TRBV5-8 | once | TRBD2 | CASSPGGVPADEQFF | TGTGCCAGCAGCCCCGGGGGGGTTCCGGCCGATGAGCAGTTCTTC
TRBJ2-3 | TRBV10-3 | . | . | CATSGKGSGDTQYF | TGTGCCACCTCGGGGAAGGGAAGTGGAGATACGCAGTATTTT
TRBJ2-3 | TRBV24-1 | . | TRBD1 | CATRDRITDTQYF | TGTGCCACCCGGGACAGAATCACAGATACGCAGTATTTT
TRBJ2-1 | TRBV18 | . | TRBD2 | CASSPLAGLGGEQFF | TGTGCCAGCTCACCACTAGCGGGGCTGGGGGGTGAGCAGTTCTTC
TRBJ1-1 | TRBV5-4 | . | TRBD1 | CASSPGGATGEYEAFF | TGTGCCAGCAGCCCGGGAGGGGCGACAGGGGAATATGAAGCTTTCTTT
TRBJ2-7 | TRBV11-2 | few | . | CASSSWDEQYF | TGTGCCAGCAGCTCCTGGGACGAGCAGTACTTC
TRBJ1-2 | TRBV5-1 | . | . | CASSLVANYGYTF | TGCGCCAGCAGCTTGGTCGCTAACTATGGCTACACCTTC
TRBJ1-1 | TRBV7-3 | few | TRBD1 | CASSLVGGGGTEAFF | TGTGCCAGCAGCTTAGTTGGAGGGGGCGGCACTGAAGCTTTCTTT
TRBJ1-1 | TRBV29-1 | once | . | CSVPRGPEAFF | TGCAGCGTCCCCCGGGGGCCTGAAGCTTTCTTT
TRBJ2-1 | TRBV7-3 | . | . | CASRLDSLNNEQFF | TGTGCCAGCAGACTCGACAGCCTAAACAATGAGCAGTTCTTC
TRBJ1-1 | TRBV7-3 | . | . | CASSLDNGILNTEAFF | TGTGCCAGCAGCTTAGACAACGGTATTTTGAATACTGAAGCTTTCTTT
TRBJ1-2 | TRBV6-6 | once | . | CASSGELHGYTF | TGTGCCAGCTCCGGGGAGCTCCATGGCTACACCTTC
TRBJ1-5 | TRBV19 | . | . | CASSIFPDQPQHF | TGTGCCAGTAGTATTTTCCCGGATCAGCCCCAGCATTTT
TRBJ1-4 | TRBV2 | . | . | CASSDGETNEKLFF | TGTGCCAGCAGTGACGGCGAGACGAATGAAAAACTGTTTTTT
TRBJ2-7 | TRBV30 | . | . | CAWRGIYEQYF | TGTGCCTGGAGGGGGATTTACGAGCAGTACTTC
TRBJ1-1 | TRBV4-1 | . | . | CASSLAGGQAEAFF | TGCGCCAGCAGTCTCGCGGGAGGGCAGGCAGAAGCTTTCTTT
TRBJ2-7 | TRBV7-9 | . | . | CASSDRGPSEQYF | TGTGCCAGCAGCGACCGGGGGCCGTCGGAGCAGTACTTC
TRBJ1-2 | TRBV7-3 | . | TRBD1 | CASSLGAETGRYGYTF | TGTGCCAGCAGCTTAGGTGCCGAGACAGGGAGGTATGGCTACACCTTC
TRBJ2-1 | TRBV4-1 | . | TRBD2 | CASSLLAGEQFF | TGCGCCAGCAGCCTCCTAGCGGGAGAGCAGTTCTTC
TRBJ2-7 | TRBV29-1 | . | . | CSVVGEVYEQYF | TGCAGCGTTGTAGGGGAGGTCTACGAGCAGTACTTC
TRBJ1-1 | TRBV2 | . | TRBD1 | CASSFQGATEAFF | TGTGCCAGCAGTTTCCAGGGGGCCACTGAAGCTTTCTTT
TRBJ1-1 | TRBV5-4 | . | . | CASSALDVMNTEAFF | TGTGCCAGCAGCGCCCTGGACGTAATGAACACTGAAGCTTTCTTT
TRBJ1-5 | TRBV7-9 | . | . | CASSLGAPASPQHF | TGTGCCAGCAGCTTAGGGGCACCCGCCTCACCCCAGCATTTT
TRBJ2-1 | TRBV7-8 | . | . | CASSLAHGVGNEQFF | TGTGCCAGCAGCTTAGCGCATGGCGTGGGGAATGAGCAGTTCTTC
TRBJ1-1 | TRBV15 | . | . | CATSRAGADTEAFF | TGTGCCACCAGCAGGGCCGGGGCAGACACTGAAGCTTTCTTT
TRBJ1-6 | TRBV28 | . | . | CASSYGSSYNSPLHF | TGTGCCAGCAGTTACGGAAGCTCCTATAATTCACCCCTCCACTTT
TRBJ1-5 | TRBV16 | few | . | CASSQSVGGGQPQHF | TGTGCCAGCAGCCAATCGGTGGGGGGAGGGCAGCCCCAGCATTTT
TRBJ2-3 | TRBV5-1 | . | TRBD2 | CASSVSGGTTDTQYF | TGCGCCAGCAGCGTTAGCGGGGGGACTACAGATACGCAGTATTTT
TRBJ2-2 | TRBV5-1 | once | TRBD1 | CASSPRGGTGPTGELFF | TGCGCCAGCAGCCCTCGGGGAGGGACAGGGCCCACCGGGGAGCTGTTTTTT
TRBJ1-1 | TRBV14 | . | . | CASSQQDVGTEAFF | TGTGCCAGCAGCCAACAGGACGTGGGCACTGAAGCTTTCTTT
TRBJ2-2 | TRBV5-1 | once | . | CASSLVVAGELFF | TGCGCCAGCAGCTTGGTGGTCGCCGGGGAGCTGTTTTTT
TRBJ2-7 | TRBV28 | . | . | CASSPRGWPLYEQYF | TGTGCCAGCAGTCCCCGGGGATGGCCTTTATACGAGCAGTACTTC
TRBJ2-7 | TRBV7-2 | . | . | CASRALYEQYF | TGTGCCAGCAGGGCCCTCTACGAGCAGTACTTC
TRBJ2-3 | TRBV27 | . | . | CASSLLAGTDTQYF | TGTGCCAGCAGTTTACTGGCAGGCACAGATACGCAGTATTTT
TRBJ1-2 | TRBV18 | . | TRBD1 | CASSLGQDGYTF | TGTGCCAGCTCCCTTGGACAGGATGGCTACACCTTC
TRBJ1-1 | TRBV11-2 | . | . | CASSLRTNTEAFF | TGTGCCAGCAGCTTAAGGACAAACACTGAAGCTTTCTTT